This entry lists 24 T cell receptor beta chains sequenced from one sample in a study of graft-versus-host responses after intestinal transplantation (dated by TCRdb to the early 2020s). Libraries were prepared through the immunoSEQ multiplex PCR assay. TCRdb re-hosts the immuneACCESS table, in-frame sequences only. Its copies lack some clones; in the studies checked, an unresolved V gene accounts for under half of them, and the cause for the rest is not known. The sample has 100,000 or so clones on record, 80% to 95% of them singletons. In total, the top ten clones hold around 0.18% of the sample. Antigen specificity for these receptors is unknown. The sample's time point label, in plain terms: cells obtained before transplantation from donor or recipient. This specimen was unstimulated CD4+ T cells sorted from spleen or lymph node cells, taken before intestinal transplant. The source of these receptors is a human donor who received an intestinal transplant.

This clone is a singleton in its sample. The chain joins TRBV18 to TRBJ1-1, with D tentatively TRBD1 (6 bases). This CDR3 contains 15 residues. The germline CDR1 and CDR2 sequences are KGHSH and LQKENI. Deletions cut 4 bases from V and 4 bases from J, with 16 bases between. This CDR3 is CASSLAGVTGTEAFF. CDR3 in DNA: TGTGCCAGCTCACTCGCAGGGGTAACCGGCACTGAAGCTTTCTTT.

The J gene is TRBJ2-2, the V gene TRBV6-6; 11 bases are a match to TRBD1. Germline trimming cut 7 bases from V and 5 bases from J; bases unmatched to any gene: 9. The germline V gene encodes CDR1 MNHNY and CDR2 SVGAGI (reference sequence). This CDR3 is built from 16 residues. The CDR3 here is CASTRPGQGVTGELFF. CDR3 DNA: TGTGCCAGCACCCGACCGGGACAGGGGGTGACCGGGGAGCTGTTTTTT.

In nucleotides, the CDR3 is TGTGCCAGCAGCTTAGGCTTGACAGGCACCGGGGAGCTGTTTTTT. Encoded protein: CASSLGLTGTGELFF. This sequence joins TRBV11-3 and TRBJ2-2; D may be TRBD1 (6 bases). This CDR3 comprises 15 residues. V was pared by 1 base and J by 4 bases, with 10 bases between. The germline V gene has CDR1 SGHNT and CDR2 YENEEA.

This chain connects TRBV11-3 to TRBJ1-5, with D tentatively TRBD1 (6 bases). Germline CDR1 reads SGHNT; CDR2 reads YENEEA. The CDR3 contains 19 residues. V lost 11 bases and J lost 0, with 29 bases in between. CDR3 bases: TGTGCCGGTCCCACAGGGAAGGAAAAGGAAAGGTATAGCAATCAGCCCCAGCATTTT. As protein: CAGPTGKEKERYSNQPQHF.

The CDR3 is CASSQQTRGLSLSGANVLTF. The DNA for the CDR3 is TGTGCCAGCAGCCAGCAAACCAGGGGGCTATCTCTCTCTGGGGCCAACGTCCTGACTTTC. V and J are TRBV4-2 and TRBJ2-6; 8 nucleotides align to TRBD1. This CDR3 contains 20 residues. Germline CDR1 LGHNA, CDR2 YNFKEQ. The ends lost 3 bases at V and 0 bases at J; junction bases unmatched: 13.

This clone was seen a handful of times. The V and J genes are TRBV19 and TRBJ2-7; D might be TRBD1 (6 bases). Germline CDR1 LNHDA, CDR2 SQIVND (reference sequence). This CDR3 is 11 amino acids long. V was shortened by 5 bases and J by 4 bases, with 6 bases between the two germline ends. CDR3 in DNA: TGTGCCAGTAGTGACAGGTACGAGCAGTACTTC. This translates into CASSDRYEQYF.

This rearrangement joins TRBV6-6 to TRBJ2-7, with D tentatively TRBD2 (5 bases). The CDR3 is 15 residues long. Germline V gene sequence: CDR1 MNHNY, CDR2 SVGAGI (reference sequence). V was shortened by 4 bases and J by 2 bases, with 15 bases between the two germline ends. The CDR3 region is CASSSLSGNPYEQYF. In DNA form, the CDR3 reads TGTGCCAGCAGTTCCCTTTCCGGGAATCCCTACGAGCAGTACTTC.

This chain joins TRBV6-6 and TRBJ2-1; 8 bases agree with TRBD2. V was clipped by 7 bases and J by 5 bases; unmatched bases: 13. This CDR3 spans 16 amino acids. In germline, CDR1 is MNHNY, CDR2 SVGAGI (reference sequence). The CDR3 region has the DNA TGTGCCAGCATTCAAGTAGCGGGGTGGCTCCACAATGAGCAGTTCTTC. Translated: CASIQVAGWLHNEQFF.

The V call is TRBV9, the J call TRBJ2-4; 8 bases fit TRBD2. Trimming cost V 0 bases and J 2 bases; bases outside gene matches: 7. The germline gives CDR1 SGDLS, CDR2 YYNGEE. The CDR3 runs to 17 residues. The CDR3 DNA reads TGTGCCAGCAGCGTAGCTAGGGCGGGAGGAACCAAAAACATTCAGTACTTC. Amino acid sequence: CASSVARAGGTKNIQYF.

The chain combines TRBV6-5 with TRBJ2-7, with TRBD2 matching over 9 bases. J gave up 3 bases and V 4 bases, and 7 bases lay outside the gene matches. The germline V gene has CDR1 MNHEY and CDR2 SVGAGI. The CDR3 sequence is 15 residues long. Here the CDR3 reads CASSSTSGGSYEQYF. In nucleotides, the CDR3 is TGTGCCAGCAGTTCGACTAGCGGAGGAAGCTACGAGCAGTACTTC.

The rearrangement links TRBV29-1 to TRBJ1-1; D gene ambiguous. The V and J ends lost 7 bases and 1 base respectively, with 16 bases between them. The CDR3 has 14 amino acids. Germline assignment: CDR1 SQVTM and CDR2 ANQGSEA. Here the CDR3 DNA reads TGCAGCGGATCCCCCCGCGTGTGGAACACTGAAGCTTTCTTT. Translated: CSGSPRVWNTEAFF.

The chain joins TRBV28 to TRBJ2-7, with 7 bases lining up with TRBD1. CDR3 length equals 14 residues. CDR1 MDHEN and CDR2 SYDVKM come from the germline V gene. Losses at the gene ends were 6 bases for V and 4 bases for J; bases not matched to a gene: 9. CDR3 coding DNA: TGTGCCAGCAGGAAGGTAGGGGGCAGGTACGAGCAGTACTTC. It encodes CASRKVGGRYEQYF.

The chain uses TRBV5-1 and TRBJ2-3; 7 nucleotides line up with TRBD2. J gave up 6 bases and V 4 bases, and 8 bases lay outside the gene matches. CDR3 length equals 14 residues. Germline CDR1 and CDR2: SGHRS and YFSETQ. CDR3 sequence: CASSGLVHTDTQYF. The CDR3 region has the DNA TGCGCCAGCAGCGGACTAGTGCACACGGATACGCAGTATTTT.

Of note for this clone: One junction end does not reproduce the germline sequence, and a read error may be involved. The rearrangement uses TRBV7-7 and TRBJ2-3; 7 nucleotides line up with TRBD2. This CDR3 has 13 amino acids. Germline assignment: CDR1 SSHAT and CDR2 FNYEAQ (reference sequence). The CDR3 DNA reads as TGTGCCAGCAGCTACTCATTGGGGCGGGGGTTATCGTTT. It codes for CASSYSLGRGLSF.

The CDR3 DNA is TGTGCCAGCAGGAGGACAGGGGGCACGGGTGAGCAGTTCTTC. Translating it yields CASRRTGGTGEQFF. The chain links TRBV7-2 to TRBJ2-1, with 11 bases matching TRBD1. Per germline, CDR1 SGHTA and CDR2 FQGNSA. CDR3 length: 14 residues. Losses at the gene ends were 6 bases for V and 9 bases for J; bases not matched to a gene: 7.

The chain uses TRBV7-2 and TRBJ2-1; D gene uncertain. Trimming stripped 1 base from V and 0 bases from J, with 10 bases between. This CDR3 contains 16 residues. Per germline, CDR1 SGHTA and CDR2 FQGNSA. The CDR3 protein is CASSLVSSYSYNEQFF. In DNA form, the CDR3 reads TGTGCCAGCAGCTTAGTAAGTTCCTACTCCTACAATGAGCAGTTCTTC. Based on the CDR3 plus reference TRBV7-2 and TRBJ2-1, the full variable domain is GAGVSQSPSNKVTEKGKDVELRCDPISGHTALYWYRQSLGQGLEFLIYFQGNSAPDKSGLPSDRFSAERTGGSVSTLTIQRTQQEDSAVYLCASSLVSSYSYNEQFFGPGTRLTVL.

V usage is TRBV5-6 and J usage is TRBJ2-4; 7 bases are a match to TRBD1. The CDR3 sequence is 14 residues long. V lost 0 bases, J lost 5 bases, and 2 bases stayed unmatched. Germline CDR1 SGHDT, CDR2 YYEEEE. The CDR3 DNA sequence: TGTGCCAGCAGCTTGGCAGGGGGTGAAAACATTCAGTACTTC. Protein sequence: CASSLAGGENIQYF.

This clone was observed once. The chain employs TRBV7-2 and TRBJ2-7; possibly TRBD2 for D (5 bases). Trimming removed 4 bases at V and 5 bases at J, with 18 bases between. CDR1 SGHTA and CDR2 FQGNSA come from the germline V gene. The CDR3 has 15 amino acids. For the CDR3, the DNA is TGTGCCAGCAGCTCCCGAGGAGGCCCTTTTAACGAGCAGTACTTC. Its protein is CASSSRGGPFNEQYF.

This clone was observed a handful of times. The V call is TRBV2, the J call TRBJ1-2; D remains unclear. This CDR3 is 11 amino acids long. Germline CDR1 reads SNHLY; CDR2 reads FYNNEI. Deletions cut 3 bases from V and 5 bases from J, with 4 bases between. Here the CDR3 reads CASSESYGYTF. CDR3 sequence (DNA): TGTGCCAGCAGTGAGTCTTATGGCTACACCTTC. Full variable domain (remainder filled in from reference TRBV2 and TRBJ1-2): EPEVTQTPSHQVTQMGQEVILRCVPISNHLYFYWYRQILGQKVEFLVSFYNNEISEKSEIFDDQFSVERPDGSNFTLKIRSTKLEDSAMYFCASSESYGYTFGSGTRLTVV.

The gene calls are TRBV6-4 and TRBJ2-1, with D tentatively TRBD2 (7 bases). Looked up from germline, CDR1 is MRHNA and CDR2 is SNTAGT. Trimming shortened V by 4 bases and J by 7 bases, and 20 bases separated the two germline ends. The CDR3 is made up of 16 amino acids. CDR3 sequence reads: CASSVPFSGTRNEQFF. The CDR3 DNA sequence: TGTGCCAGCAGTGTCCCTTTCAGCGGGACAAGAAATGAGCAGTTCTTC.

The chain couples TRBV5-1 to TRBJ2-7; 8 bases line up with TRBD1. The germline CDR1 and CDR2 sequences are SGHRS and YFSETQ. The CDR3 sequence is 17 residues long. V shed 5 bases, J shed 0 bases, and the junction held 13 bases outside the gene matches. The CDR3 DNA sequence: TGCGCCAGCAGTGGAGCGGCCAGGGGGCCAACCTCCTACGAGCAGTACTTC. It specifies CASSGAARGPTSYEQYF.

The chain carries TRBV4-3 and TRBJ2-3; D is ambiguous. Trimming took off 0 bases at V and 1 base at J, with 5 bases between the two ends. CDR3 size: 14 residues. The germline V gene has CDR1 LGHNA and CDR2 YSLEER. The CDR3 spells CASSQDLGTDTQYF. In nucleotides, the CDR3 is TGCGCCAGCAGCCAAGATCTAGGCACAGATACGCAGTATTTT.

This sequence joins TRBV11-2 and TRBJ1-3; possibly TRBD1 for D (5 bases). The CDR3 runs to 16 residues. Per germline, CDR1 SGHAT and CDR2 FQNNGV. Between the trimmed V and J ends, which lost 3 bases and 7 bases, there was a span of 19 bases. The CDR3 loop is CASSFSPGTGGNTIYF. The CDR3 DNA is TGTGCCAGCAGCTTTTCCCCCGGAACTGGGGGGAACACCATATATTTT.

This clone was picked up one time. The chain carries TRBV28 and TRBJ1-5; weak D call: TRBD1 (6 bases). Trimming removed 3 bases from V and 3 bases from J, with 18 bases in between. Looked up from germline, CDR1 is MDHEN and CDR2 is SYDVKM. The CDR3 is made up of 17 amino acids. Here the CDR3 reads CASSFYGGGRANQPQHF. The CDR3 coding sequence is TGTGCCAGCAGTTTCTATGGGGGGGGCCGAGCCAATCAGCCCCAGCATTTT.